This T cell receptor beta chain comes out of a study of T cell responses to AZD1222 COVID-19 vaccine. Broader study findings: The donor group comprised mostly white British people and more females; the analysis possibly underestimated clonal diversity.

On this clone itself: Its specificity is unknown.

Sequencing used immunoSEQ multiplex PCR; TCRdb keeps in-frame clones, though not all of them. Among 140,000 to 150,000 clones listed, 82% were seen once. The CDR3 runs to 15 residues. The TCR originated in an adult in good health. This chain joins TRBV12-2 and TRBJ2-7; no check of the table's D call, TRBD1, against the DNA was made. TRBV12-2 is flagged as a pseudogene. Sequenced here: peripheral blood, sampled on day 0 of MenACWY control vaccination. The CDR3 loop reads CASRLRGQGSYEQYV. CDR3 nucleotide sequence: TGTGCAAGTCGCTTAAGGGGACAGGGCTCCTACGAGCAGTACGTC.